This T cell receptor beta chain originates from a study of identical twins. TCRdb re-analysed the 5' RACE reads in MiXCR, keeping a single row per CDR3 protein. The table lists 690,000 or so distinct CDR3 sequences, around 6% of them singletons. The V gene's germline CDR1 is SGHAT and CDR2 FQNNGV. The CDR3 extends over 14 amino acids. V was clipped by 5 bases and J by 2 bases, with 13 bases between them. The receptor's source is a man aged 18-30 years in good health. This chain uses TRBV11-2 with TRBJ2-7; TRBD1 might be the D (5 bases). The sequenced sample was naive T cells sorted from blood. In DNA form, the CDR3 reads TGTGCCAGCAGCCCTCATAGGGGAACCTACGAGCAGTACTTC. Amino acid sequence: CASSPHRGTYEQYF.